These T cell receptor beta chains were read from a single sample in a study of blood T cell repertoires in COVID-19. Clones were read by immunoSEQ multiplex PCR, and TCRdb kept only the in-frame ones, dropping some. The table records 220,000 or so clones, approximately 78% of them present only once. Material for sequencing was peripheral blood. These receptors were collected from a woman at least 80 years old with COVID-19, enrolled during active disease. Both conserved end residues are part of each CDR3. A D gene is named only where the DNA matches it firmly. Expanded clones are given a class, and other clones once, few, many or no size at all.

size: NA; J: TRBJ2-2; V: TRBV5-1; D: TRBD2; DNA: TGCGCCAGCAGCCCAACCCCGGGACTAGCCGTTACCGGGGAGCTGTTTTTT; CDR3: CASSPTPGLAVTGELFF
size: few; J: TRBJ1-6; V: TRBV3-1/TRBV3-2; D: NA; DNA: TGTGCCAGCAGCCAAATGCTTCAGTCACCCCTCCACTTT; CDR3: CASSQMLQSPLHF
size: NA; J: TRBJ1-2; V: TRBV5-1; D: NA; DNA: TGCGCCAGCAGCTTGAGCTACGTACGGCGGGAGAACTATGGCTACACCTTC; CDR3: CASSLSYVRRENYGYTF
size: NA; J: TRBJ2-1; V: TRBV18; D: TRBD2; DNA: TGTGCCAGCTCACCTTCTGCGGGGGGGGCCTACAATGAGCAGTTCTTC; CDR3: CASSPSAGGAYNEQFF
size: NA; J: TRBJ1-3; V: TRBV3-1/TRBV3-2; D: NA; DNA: TGTGCCAGCAGCCTCCGATTTACAGGGACTGGAAACACCATATATTTT; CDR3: CASSLRFTGTGNTIYF
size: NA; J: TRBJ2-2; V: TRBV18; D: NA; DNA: TGTGCCAGCTCACCACCGGTAACAGGGAGTGCCGGGGAGCTGTTTTTT; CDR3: CASSPPVTGSAGELFF
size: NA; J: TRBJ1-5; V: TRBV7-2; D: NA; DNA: TGTGCCAGCACCCCCGGACACCTAAATCAGCCCCAGCATTTT; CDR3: CASTPGHLNQPQHF
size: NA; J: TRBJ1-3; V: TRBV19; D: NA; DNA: TGTGCCAGTAGTATAGTAGACACCATATATTTT; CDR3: CASSIVDTIYF
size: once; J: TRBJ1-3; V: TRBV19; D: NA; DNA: TGTGCCAGTAGTATCGGGGGGCTGGGAAACACCATATATTTT; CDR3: CASSIGGLGNTIYF
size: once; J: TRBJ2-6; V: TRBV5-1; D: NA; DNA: TGCGCCAGCAGCGCGGGGGCATCTGGGGCCAACGTCCTGACTTTC; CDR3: CASSAGASGANVLTF
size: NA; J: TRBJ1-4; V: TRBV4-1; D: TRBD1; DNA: TGCGCCAGCAGCCTTGGGACAGGTAGAAATGAAAAACTGTTTTTT; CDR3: CASSLGTGRNEKLFF